This T cell receptor (beta chain) comes out of a study of blood T cell repertoires in COVID-19. Turning to the study itself: Sites across the United States, Italy and Spain contributed samples from acute and convalescent COVID-19. PBMCs, B-cell-depleted T cells, or T cells provided the cDNA or gDNA that made up the material.

Per the authors' pipeline: Reference gene primer amplification gave nucleated cell count estimates. Measured with immunoSEQ multiplex PCR; TCRdb has only the in-frame clones, and not every one. V and J calls and clone size are those listed in that table; D and trimming were worked out from the DNA. The data hold around 260,000 clones, with 70% to 90% observed a single time. The clonotype originates from a woman aged 25 to 39 with active or convalescent COVID-19. The sequenced sample consisted of peripheral blood.

The CDR3, as DNA: TGTGCCAGCAGTTTACCGGACAGGATTAATTCACCCCTCCACTTT. Its protein is CASSLPDRINSPLHF. The V and J genes are TRBV28 and TRBJ1-6; 7 bases match TRBD1. The CDR3 runs 15 residues. The trim removed 2 bases at V and 6 bases at J, leaving 4 bases unmatched. The V gene's germline CDR1 is MDHEN and CDR2 SYDVKM.